This T cell receptor (beta chain) was sequenced in a study of Ad26.COV2.S vaccination and SARS-CoV-2 variants. Study-wide results and limits: Quantification of TCR breadth and depth may have yielded underestimates of total T cell responses. Placebo recipients showed lower spike-specific TCR breadth than vaccinees. Reportedly, spike-specific CD8+ and CD4+ T cell responses achieved substantial breadth once vaccination had taken place.

Clones were read by immunoSEQ multiplex PCR, and TCRdb kept only the in-frame ones, dropping some. The sample records fewer than 500,000 clones, 90% being singletons. As for treatment: some 19 received Ad26.COV2.S at low or high dose, single or two shots; about 5 received placebo; per-sample allocation not given. Day 63 following the first vaccine or placebo injection was when the samples were taken. In Boston, an adult donor aged 18-55 years took part. With respect to this clone: Its cognate antigen is unknown.

The TCR comes from a person between 18 and 59 years old who received the Ad26.COV2.S COVID-19 vaccine or a placebo. The input for sequencing was peripheral blood, taken in a trial of Ad26.COV2.S vaccine versus placebo.

The CDR3 DNA is TGTGCCACCAGCAGGCTAGGCTTGGGCGCTGAAAAACTGTTTTTT. This encodes CATSRLGLGAEKLFF. V is TRBV15 and J is TRBJ1-4; D not resolved. Germline V gene sequence: CDR1 LNHNV, CDR2 YYDKDF (reference sequence). V lost 3 bases, J lost 7 bases, and 15 bases lay in between. The CDR3 covers 15 residues.